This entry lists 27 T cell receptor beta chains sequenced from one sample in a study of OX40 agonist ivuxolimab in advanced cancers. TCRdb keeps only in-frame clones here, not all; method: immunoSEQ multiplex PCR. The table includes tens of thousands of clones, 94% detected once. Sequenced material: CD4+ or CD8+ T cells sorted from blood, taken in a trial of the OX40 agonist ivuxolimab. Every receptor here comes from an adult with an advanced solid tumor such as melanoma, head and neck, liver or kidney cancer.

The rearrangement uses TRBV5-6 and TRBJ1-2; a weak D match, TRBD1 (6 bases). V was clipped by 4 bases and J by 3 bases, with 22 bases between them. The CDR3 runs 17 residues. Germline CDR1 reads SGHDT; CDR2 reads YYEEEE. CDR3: CASSLSRGAGLHYGYTF. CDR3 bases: TGTGCCAGCAGCCTCTCCCGGGGGGCAGGCCTCCACTATGGCTACACCTTC.

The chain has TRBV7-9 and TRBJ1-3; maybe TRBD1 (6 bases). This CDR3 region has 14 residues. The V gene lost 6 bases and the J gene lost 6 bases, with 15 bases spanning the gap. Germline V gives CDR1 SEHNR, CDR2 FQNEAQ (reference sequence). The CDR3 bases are TGTGCCAGCAGACCCAGGGGTCTCGAAAACACCATATATTTT. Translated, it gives CASRPRGLENTIYF.

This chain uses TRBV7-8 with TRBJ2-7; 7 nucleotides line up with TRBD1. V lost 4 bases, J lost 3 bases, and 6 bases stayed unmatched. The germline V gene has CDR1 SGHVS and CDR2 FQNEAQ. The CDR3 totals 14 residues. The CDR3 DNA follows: TGTGCCAGCAGCTCCCGGGACAGAAGCTACGAGCAGTACTTC. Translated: CASSSRDRSYEQYF.

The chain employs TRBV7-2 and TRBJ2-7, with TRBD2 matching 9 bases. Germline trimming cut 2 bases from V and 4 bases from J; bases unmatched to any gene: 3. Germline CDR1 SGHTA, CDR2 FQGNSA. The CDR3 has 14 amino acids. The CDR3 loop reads CASSLTTSGYEQYF. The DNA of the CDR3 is TGTGCCAGCAGCTTAACGACTAGCGGTTACGAGCAGTACTTC.

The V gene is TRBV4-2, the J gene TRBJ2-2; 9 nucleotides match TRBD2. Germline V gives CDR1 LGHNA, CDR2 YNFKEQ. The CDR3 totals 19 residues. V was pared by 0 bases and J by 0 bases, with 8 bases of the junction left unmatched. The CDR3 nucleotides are TGTGCCAGCAGCCAAGATAGGTTCCTAGCGGGGACGAACACCGGGGAGCTGTTTTTT. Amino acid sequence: CASSQDRFLAGTNTGELFF.

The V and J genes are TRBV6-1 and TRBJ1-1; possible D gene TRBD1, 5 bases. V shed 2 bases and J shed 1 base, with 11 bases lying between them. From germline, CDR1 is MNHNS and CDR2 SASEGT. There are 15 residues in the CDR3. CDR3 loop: CASSEWETENTEAFF. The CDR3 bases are TGTGCCAGCAGTGAATGGGAGACAGAGAACACTGAAGCTTTCTTT.

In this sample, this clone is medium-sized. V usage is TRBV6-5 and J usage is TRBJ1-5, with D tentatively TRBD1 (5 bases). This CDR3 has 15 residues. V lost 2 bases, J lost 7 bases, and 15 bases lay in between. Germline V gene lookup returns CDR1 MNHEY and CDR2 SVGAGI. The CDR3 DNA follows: TGTGCCAGCAGTTACGGGGCCCCTGGGACCCAGCCCCAGCATTTT. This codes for CASSYGAPGTQPQHF.

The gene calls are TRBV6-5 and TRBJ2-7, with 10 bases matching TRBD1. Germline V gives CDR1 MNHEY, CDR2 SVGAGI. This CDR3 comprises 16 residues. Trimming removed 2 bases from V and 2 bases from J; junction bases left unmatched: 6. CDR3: CASSYPGTGATYEQYF. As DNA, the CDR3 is TGTGCCAGCAGTTACCCCGGGACAGGGGCTACCTACGAGCAGTACTTC.

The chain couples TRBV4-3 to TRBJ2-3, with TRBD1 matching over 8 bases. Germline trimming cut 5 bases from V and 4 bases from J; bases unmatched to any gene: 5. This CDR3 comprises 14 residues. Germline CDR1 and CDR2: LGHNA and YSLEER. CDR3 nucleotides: TGCGCCAGCAGCTTTAGGACAGGGCCAGATACGCAGTATTTT. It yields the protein CASSFRTGPDTQYF.

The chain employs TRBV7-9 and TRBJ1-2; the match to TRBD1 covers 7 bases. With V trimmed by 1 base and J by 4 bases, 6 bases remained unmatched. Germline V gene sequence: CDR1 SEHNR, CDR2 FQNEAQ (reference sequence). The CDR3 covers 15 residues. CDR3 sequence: CASSLDPGGPYGYTF. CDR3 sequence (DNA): TGTGCCAGCAGCTTAGATCCAGGGGGTCCCTATGGCTACACCTTC.

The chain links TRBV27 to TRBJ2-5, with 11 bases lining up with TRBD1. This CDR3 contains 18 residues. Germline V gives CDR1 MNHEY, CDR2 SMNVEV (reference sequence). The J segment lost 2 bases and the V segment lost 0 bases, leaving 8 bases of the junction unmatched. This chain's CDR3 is CASSLSPGQGEWQETQYF. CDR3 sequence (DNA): TGTGCCAGCAGTTTATCACCGGGACAGGGGGAATGGCAAGAGACCCAGTACTTC.

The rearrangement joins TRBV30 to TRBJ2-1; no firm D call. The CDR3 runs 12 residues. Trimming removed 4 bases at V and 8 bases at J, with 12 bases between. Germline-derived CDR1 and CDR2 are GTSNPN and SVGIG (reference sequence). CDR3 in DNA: TGTGCCTGGAACCCTCCCTTTTATGAGCAGTTCTTC. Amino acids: CAWNPPFYEQFF. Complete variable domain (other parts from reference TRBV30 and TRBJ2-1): SQTIHQWPATLVQPVGSPLSLECTVEGTSNPNLYWYRQAAGRGLQLLFYSVGIGQISSEVPQNLSASRPQDRQFILSSKKLLLSDSGFYLCAWNPPFYEQFFGPGTRLTVL.

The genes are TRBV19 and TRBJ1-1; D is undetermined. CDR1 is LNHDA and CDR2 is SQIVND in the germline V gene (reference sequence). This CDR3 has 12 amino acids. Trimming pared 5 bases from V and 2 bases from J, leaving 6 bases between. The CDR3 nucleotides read TGTGCCAGTAGTGTTGGCAACACTGAAGCTTTCTTT. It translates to CASSVGNTEAFF. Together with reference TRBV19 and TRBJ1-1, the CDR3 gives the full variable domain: DGGITQSPKYLFRKEGQNVTLSCEQNLNHDAMYWYRQDPGQGLRLIYYSQIVNDFQKGDIAEGYSVSREKKESFPLTVTSAQKNPTAFYLCASSVGNTEAFFGQGTRLTVV.

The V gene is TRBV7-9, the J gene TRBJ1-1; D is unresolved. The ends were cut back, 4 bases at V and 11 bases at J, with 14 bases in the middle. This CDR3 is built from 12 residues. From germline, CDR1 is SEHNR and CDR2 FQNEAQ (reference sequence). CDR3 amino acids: CASSSNIMAAFF. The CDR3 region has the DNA TGTGCCAGCAGCTCCAATATTATGGCGGCTTTCTTT.

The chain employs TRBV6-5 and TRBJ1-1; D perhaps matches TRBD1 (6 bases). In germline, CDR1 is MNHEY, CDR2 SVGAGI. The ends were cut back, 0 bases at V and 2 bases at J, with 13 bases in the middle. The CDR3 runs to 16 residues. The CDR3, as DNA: TGTGCCAGCAGTTACTCATGGGGGGGCCCCAACACTGAAGCTTTCTTT. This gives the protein CASSYSWGGPNTEAFF.

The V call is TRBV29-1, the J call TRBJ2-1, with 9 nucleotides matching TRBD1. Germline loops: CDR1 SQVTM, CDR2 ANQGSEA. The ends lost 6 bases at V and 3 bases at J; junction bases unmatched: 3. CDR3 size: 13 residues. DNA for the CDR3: TGCAGCGTCCCGGGACAGGGCTACAATGAGCAGTTCTTC. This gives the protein CSVPGQGYNEQFF.

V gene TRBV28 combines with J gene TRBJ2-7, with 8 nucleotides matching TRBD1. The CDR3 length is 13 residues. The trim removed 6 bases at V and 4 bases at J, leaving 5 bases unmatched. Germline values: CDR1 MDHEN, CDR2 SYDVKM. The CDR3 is CASRPTGEYEQYF. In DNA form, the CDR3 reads TGTGCCAGCAGACCGACAGGGGAATACGAGCAGTACTTC.

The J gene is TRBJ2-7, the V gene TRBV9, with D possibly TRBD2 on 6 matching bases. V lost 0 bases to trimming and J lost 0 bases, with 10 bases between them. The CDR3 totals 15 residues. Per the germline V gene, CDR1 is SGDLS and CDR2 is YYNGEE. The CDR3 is CASSVDSGSSYEQYF. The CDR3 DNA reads TGTGCCAGCAGCGTAGATAGCGGTAGCTCCTACGAGCAGTACTTC. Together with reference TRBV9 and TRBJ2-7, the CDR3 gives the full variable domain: DSGVTQTPKHLITATGQRVTLRCSPRSGDLSVYWYQQSLDQGLQFLIQYYNGEERAKGNILERFSAQQFPDLHSELNLSSLELGDSALYFCASSVDSGSSYEQYFGPGTRLTVT.

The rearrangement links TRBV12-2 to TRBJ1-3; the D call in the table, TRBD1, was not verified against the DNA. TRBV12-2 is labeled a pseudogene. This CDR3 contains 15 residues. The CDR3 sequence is CASRLDSHSGNTIYF. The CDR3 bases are TGTGCAAGTCGCCTCGACAGCCACTCTGGAAACACCATATATTTT.

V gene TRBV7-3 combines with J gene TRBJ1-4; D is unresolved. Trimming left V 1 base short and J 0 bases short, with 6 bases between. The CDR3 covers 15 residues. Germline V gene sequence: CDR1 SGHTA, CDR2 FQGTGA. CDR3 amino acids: CASSLIVATNEKLFF. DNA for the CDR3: TGTGCCAGCAGCTTAATCGTCGCAACTAATGAAAAACTGTTTTTT.

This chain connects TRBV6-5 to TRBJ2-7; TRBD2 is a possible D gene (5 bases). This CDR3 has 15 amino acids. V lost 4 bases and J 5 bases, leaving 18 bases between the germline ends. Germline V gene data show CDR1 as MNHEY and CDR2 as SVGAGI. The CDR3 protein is CASSSTDWLSDEQYF. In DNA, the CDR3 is TGTGCCAGCAGTTCCACGGACTGGCTTAGCGACGAGCAGTACTTC.

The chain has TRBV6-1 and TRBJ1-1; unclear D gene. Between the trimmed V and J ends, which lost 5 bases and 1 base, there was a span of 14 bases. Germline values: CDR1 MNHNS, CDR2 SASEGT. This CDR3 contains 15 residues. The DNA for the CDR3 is TGTGCCAGCAGTATCCTTATAATCGGGAACACTGAAGCTTTCTTT. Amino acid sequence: CASSILIIGNTEAFF.

CDR3 amino acids: CASSEGWDRAVPEAFF. CDR3 bases: TGTGCCAGCAGTGAGGGATGGGACAGGGCGGTTCCTGAAGCTTTCTTT. The chain carries TRBV25-1 and TRBJ1-1; the match to TRBD1 covers 9 bases. The V gene's germline CDR1 is MGHDK and CDR2 SYGVNS. This CDR3 is built from 16 residues. With 3 bases clipped from V and 6 bases from J, the junction kept 11 bases outside the gene matches.

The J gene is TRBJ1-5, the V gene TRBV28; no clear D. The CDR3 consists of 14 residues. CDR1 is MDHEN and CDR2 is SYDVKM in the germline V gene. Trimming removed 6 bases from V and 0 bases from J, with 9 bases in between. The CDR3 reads CASSPTVSNQPQHF. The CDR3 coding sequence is TGTGCCAGCAGCCCGACCGTTAGCAATCAGCCCCAGCATTTT.

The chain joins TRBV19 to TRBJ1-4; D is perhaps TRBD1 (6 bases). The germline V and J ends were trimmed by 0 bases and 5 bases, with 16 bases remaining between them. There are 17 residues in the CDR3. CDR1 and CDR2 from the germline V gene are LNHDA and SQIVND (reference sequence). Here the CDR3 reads CASSIDPLTGPNEKLFF. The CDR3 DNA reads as TGTGCCAGTAGTATAGACCCCTTGACAGGCCCGAATGAAAAACTGTTTTTT.

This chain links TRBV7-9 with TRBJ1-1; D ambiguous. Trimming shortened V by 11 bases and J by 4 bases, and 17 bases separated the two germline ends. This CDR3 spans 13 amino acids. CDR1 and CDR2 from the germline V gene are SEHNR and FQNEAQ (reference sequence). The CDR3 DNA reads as TGTGCCGGAACTTTGGCTGCGGGCACTGAAGCTTTCTTT. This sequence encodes CAGTLAAGTEAFF.

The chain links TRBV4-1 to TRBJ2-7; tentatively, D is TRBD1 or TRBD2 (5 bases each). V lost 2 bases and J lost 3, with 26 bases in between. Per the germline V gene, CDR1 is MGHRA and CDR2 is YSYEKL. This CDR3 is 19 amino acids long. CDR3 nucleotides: TGCGCCAGCAGCCAACACTATAGCGCAATGACAGTTCAGTTCTACGAGCAGTACTTC. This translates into CASSQHYSAMTVQFYEQYF.